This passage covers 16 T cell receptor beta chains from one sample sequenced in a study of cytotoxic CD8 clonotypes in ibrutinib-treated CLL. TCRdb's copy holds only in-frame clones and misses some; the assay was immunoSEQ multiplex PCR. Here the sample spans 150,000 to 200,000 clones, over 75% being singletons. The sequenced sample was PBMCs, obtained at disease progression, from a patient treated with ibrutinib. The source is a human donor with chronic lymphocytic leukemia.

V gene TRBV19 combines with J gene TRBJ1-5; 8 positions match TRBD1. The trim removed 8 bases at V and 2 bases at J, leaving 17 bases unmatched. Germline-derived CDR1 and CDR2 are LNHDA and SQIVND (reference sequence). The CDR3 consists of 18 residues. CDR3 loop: CASAKTTGAKSGNQPQHF. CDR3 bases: TGTGCCAGTGCAAAAACGACAGGGGCGAAGAGTGGCAATCAGCCCCAGCATTTT.

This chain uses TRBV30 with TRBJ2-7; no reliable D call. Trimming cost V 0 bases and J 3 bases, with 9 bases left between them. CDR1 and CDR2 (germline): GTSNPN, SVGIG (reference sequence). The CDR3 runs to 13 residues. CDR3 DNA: TGTGCCTGGAGTGTTCAGAGATACTACGAGCAGTACTTC. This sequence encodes CAWSVQRYYEQYF. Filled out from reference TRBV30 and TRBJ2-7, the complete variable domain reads SQTIHQWPATLVQPVGSPLSLECTVEGTSNPNLYWYRQAAGRGLQLLFYSVGIGQISSEVPQNLSASRPQDRQFILSSKKLLLSDSGFYLCAWSVQRYYEQYFGPGTRLTVT.

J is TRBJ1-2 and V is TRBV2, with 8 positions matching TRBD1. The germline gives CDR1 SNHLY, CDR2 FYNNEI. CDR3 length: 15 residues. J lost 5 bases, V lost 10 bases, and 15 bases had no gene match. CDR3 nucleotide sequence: TGTGCCAACAAGACAGGGGTCGACGAACCTTATGGCTACACCTTC. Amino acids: CANKTGVDEPYGYTF.

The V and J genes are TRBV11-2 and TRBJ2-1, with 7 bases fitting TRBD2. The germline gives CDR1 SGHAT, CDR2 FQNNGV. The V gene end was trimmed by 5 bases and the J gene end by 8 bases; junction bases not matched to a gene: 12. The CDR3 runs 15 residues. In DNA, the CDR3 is TGTGCCAGCAGCCCGAGGGCTGGCGGGAGTGATGAGCAGTTCTTC. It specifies CASSPRAGGSDEQFF.

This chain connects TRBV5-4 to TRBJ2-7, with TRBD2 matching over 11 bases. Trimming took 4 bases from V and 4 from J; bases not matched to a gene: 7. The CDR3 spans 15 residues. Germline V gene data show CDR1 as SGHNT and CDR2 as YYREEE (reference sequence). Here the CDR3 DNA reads TGTGCCAGCAGCGCTACTAGCGGGAGTAAGTACGAGCAGTACTTC. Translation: CASSATSGSKYEQYF.

CDR3 coding DNA: TGTGCCAGCAGCCCCCCAAAGCTAGCGGCCTCCTACAATGAGCAGTTCTTC. Its protein is CASSPPKLAASYNEQFF. The chain is built from TRBV7-7 and TRBJ2-1; the match to TRBD2 covers 7 bases. This CDR3 has 17 residues. Germline values: CDR1 SSHAT, CDR2 FNYEAQ (reference sequence). Trimming at V came to 5 bases and at J to 0 bases, leaving 10 bases not matched to a gene. Based on the CDR3 plus reference TRBV7-7 and TRBJ2-1, the full variable domain is GAGVSQSPRYKVTKRGQDVTLRCDPISSHATLYWYQQALGQGPEFLTYFNYEAQPDKSGLPSDRFSAERPEGSISTLTIQRTEQRDSAMYRCASSPPKLAASYNEQFFGPGTRLTVL.

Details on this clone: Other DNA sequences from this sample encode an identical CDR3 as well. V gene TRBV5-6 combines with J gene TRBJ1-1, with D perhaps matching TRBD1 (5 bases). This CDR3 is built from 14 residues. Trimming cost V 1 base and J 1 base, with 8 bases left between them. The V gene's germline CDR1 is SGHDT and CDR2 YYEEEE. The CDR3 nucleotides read TGTGCCAGCAGCTTGTCGGGGACGAACACTGAAGCTTTCTTT. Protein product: CASSLSGTNTEAFF.

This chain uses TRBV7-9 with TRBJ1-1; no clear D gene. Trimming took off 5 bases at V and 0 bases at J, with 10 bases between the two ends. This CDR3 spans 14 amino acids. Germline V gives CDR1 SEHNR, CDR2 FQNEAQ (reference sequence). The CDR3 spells CASSGRTLNTEAFF. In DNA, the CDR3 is TGTGCCAGCAGCGGAAGGACGCTGAACACTGAAGCTTTCTTT.

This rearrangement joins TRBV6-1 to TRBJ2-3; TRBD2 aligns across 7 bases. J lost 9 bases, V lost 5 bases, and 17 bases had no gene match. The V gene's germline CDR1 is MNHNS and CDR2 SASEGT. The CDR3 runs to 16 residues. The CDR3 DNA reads TGTGCCAGCAGTAAAGGGGCGGGAGAGCTATCGGGAACGCAGTATTTT. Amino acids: CASSKGAGELSGTQYF.

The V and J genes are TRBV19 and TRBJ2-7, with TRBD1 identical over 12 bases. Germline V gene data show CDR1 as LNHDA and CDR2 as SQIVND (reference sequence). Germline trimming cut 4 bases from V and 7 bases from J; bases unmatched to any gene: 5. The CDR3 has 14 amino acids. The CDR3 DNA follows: TGTGCCAGTAGTACCCGGGACAGGGGGCAGGAGCAGTACTTC. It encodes CASSTRDRGQEQYF. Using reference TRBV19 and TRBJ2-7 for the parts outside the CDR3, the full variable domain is DGGITQSPKYLFRKEGQNVTLSCEQNLNHDAMYWYRQDPGQGLRLIYYSQIVNDFQKGDIAEGYSVSREKKESFPLTVTSAQKNPTAFYLCASSTRDRGQEQYFGPGTRLTVT.

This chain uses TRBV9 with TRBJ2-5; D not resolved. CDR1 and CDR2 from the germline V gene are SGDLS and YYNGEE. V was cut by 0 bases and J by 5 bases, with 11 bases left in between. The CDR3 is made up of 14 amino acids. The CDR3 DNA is TGTGCCAGCAGCGTAGCTCCCGGATTTGAGACCCAGTACTTC. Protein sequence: CASSVAPGFETQYF.

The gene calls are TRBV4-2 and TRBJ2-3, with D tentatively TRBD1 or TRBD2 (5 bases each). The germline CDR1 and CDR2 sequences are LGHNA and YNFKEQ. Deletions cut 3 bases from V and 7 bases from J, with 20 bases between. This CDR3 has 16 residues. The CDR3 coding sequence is TGTGCCAGCAGCCACCCGAGGGACCTCCGGTTGTATACGCAGTATTTT. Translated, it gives CASSHPRDLRLYTQYF.

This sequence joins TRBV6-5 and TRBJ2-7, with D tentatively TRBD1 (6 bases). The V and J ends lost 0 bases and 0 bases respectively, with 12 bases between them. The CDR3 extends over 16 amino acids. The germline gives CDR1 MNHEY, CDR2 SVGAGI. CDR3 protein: CASSYSAGASSYEQYF. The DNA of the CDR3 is TGTGCCAGCAGTTACTCGGCAGGGGCGAGCTCCTACGAGCAGTACTTC.

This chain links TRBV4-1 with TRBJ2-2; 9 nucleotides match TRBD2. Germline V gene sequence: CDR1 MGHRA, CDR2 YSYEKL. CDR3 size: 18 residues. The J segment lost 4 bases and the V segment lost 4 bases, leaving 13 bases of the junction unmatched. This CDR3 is CASSRDPWGGRGTGELFF. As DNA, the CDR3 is TGCGCCAGCAGCCGTGACCCATGGGGCGGGAGGGGCACCGGGGAGCTGTTTTTT.

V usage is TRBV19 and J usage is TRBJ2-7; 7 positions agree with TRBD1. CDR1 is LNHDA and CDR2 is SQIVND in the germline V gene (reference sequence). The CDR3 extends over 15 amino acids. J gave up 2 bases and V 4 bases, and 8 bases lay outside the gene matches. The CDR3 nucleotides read TGTGCCAGTAGTACCGGAACAGGGGTTACCTACGAGCAGTACTTC. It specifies CASSTGTGVTYEQYF.

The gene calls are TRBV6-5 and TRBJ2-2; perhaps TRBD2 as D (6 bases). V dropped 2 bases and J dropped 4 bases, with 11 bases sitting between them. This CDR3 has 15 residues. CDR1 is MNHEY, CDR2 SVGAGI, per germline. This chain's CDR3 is CASSYGGAGTGELFF. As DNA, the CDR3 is TGTGCCAGCAGTTACGGAGGGGCCGGCACCGGGGAGCTGTTTTTT.